Listed below are T cell receptor beta chains from one sample, sequenced in a study of blood T cell repertoires in COVID-19. This table comes from immunoSEQ multiplex PCR, and its TCRdb copy is limited to in-frame clones, with some not included. Of fewer than 350,000 clones in the sample, roughly 86% are singletons; the top ten hold less than 2.5%. The sample consisted of peripheral blood. These receptors all come from a woman in her 30s who had recovered from COVID-19. CDR3s include the opening cysteine and the closing phenylalanine or tryptophan. A D gene is named only where the DNA matches it firmly. Not every row has a clone size; where given, it reads once, few, many or a size class.

J gene: TRBJ1-2
D gene: .
clone size: .
V gene: TRBV30
CDR3 protein: CAWSVRDYGYTF
CDR3 DNA: TGTGCCTGGAGTGTACGCGACTATGGCTACACCTTC

J gene: TRBJ1-5
D gene: .
clone size: .
V gene: TRBV28
CDR3 protein: CASSLPDQGFNQPQHF
CDR3 DNA: TGTGCCAGCAGTCTACCCGATCAGGGGTTCAATCAGCCCCAGCATTTT

J gene: TRBJ2-5
D gene: .
clone size: .
V gene: TRBV19
CDR3 protein: CATSSLGTWYLPQYF
CDR3 DNA: TGTGCCACATCATCGCTCGGGACTTGGTACTTGCCCCAGTACTTC

J gene: TRBJ2-7
D gene: .
clone size: .
V gene: TRBV28
CDR3 protein: CASRTGGKNYEQYF
CDR3 DNA: TGTGCCAGCAGGACGGGTGGCAAAAACTACGAGCAGTACTTC

J gene: TRBJ1-1
D gene: .
clone size: few
V gene: TRBV6-1
CDR3 protein: CASSGAGHPIAEAFF
CDR3 DNA: TGTGCCAGCAGTGGAGCGGGCCACCCCATCGCTGAAGCTTTCTTT

J gene: TRBJ2-1
D gene: .
clone size: .
V gene: TRBV4-3
CDR3 protein: CASSVLTGVPDNEQFF
CDR3 DNA: TGCGCCAGCAGCGTGCTAACAGGCGTCCCCGACAATGAGCAGTTCTTC

J gene: TRBJ2-3
D gene: .
clone size: .
V gene: TRBV3-1/TRBV3-2
CDR3 protein: CASSQDIRKDTQYF
CDR3 DNA: TGTGCCAGCAGCCAAGATATCAGGAAAGATACGCAGTATTTT

J gene: TRBJ2-1
D gene: TRBD2
clone size: .
V gene: TRBV19
CDR3 protein: CASSPAVAGANEQFF
CDR3 DNA: TGTGCCAGTAGTCCCGCGGTAGCGGGAGCCAATGAGCAGTTCTTC

J gene: TRBJ2-5
D gene: .
clone size: .
V gene: TRBV11-3
CDR3 protein: CASSLSLGGTQYF
CDR3 DNA: TGTGCCAGCAGCTTAAGTTTAGGGGGGACCCAGTACTTC

J gene: TRBJ2-5
D gene: .
clone size: .
V gene: TRBV27
CDR3 protein: CASSHGDQETQYF
CDR3 DNA: TGTGCCAGCAGCCACGGGGACCAAGAGACCCAGTACTTC

J gene: TRBJ2-7
D gene: .
clone size: .
V gene: TRBV11-2
CDR3 protein: CASSPTTYEQYF
CDR3 DNA: TGTGCCAGCAGCCCTACGACCTACGAGCAGTACTTC

J gene: TRBJ1-2
D gene: .
clone size: .
V gene: TRBV2
CDR3 protein: CASREESSIFYGYTF
CDR3 DNA: TGTGCCAGCAGAGAAGAGTCCAGTATTTTTTATGGCTACACCTTC

J gene: TRBJ2-7
D gene: .
clone size: .
V gene: TRBV19
CDR3 protein: CATVQGYEQYF
CDR3 DNA: TGTGCCACCGTTCAGGGCTACGAGCAGTACTTC

J gene: TRBJ1-2
D gene: .
clone size: .
V gene: TRBV9
CDR3 protein: CASSVAAGQPNYGYTF
CDR3 DNA: TGTGCCAGCAGCGTAGCGGCAGGCCAACCAAACTATGGCTACACCTTC

J gene: TRBJ1-2
D gene: .
clone size: .
V gene: TRBV6-2/TRBV6-3
CDR3 protein: CASSYPGSSNYGYTF
CDR3 DNA: TGTGCCAGCAGTTACCCAGGAAGCTCTAACTATGGCTACACCTTC

J gene: TRBJ1-5
D gene: TRBD1
clone size: .
V gene: TRBV7-8
CDR3 protein: CASSLAWDRVYSNQPQHF
CDR3 DNA: TGTGCCAGCAGCTTAGCATGGGACAGGGTTTATAGCAATCAGCCCCAGCATTTT

J gene: TRBJ2-2
D gene: .
clone size: .
V gene: TRBV9
CDR3 protein: CASSVVSSGSLGTGELFF
CDR3 DNA: TGTGCCAGCAGCGTAGTGTCTTCGGGTAGTCTAGGCACCGGGGAGCTGTTTTTT

J gene: TRBJ2-2
D gene: .
clone size: .
V gene: TRBV28
CDR3 protein: CASSLVVNGELFF
CDR3 DNA: TGTGCCAGCAGTTTAGTAGTAAACGGGGAGCTGTTTTTT

J gene: TRBJ2-1
D gene: .
clone size: .
V gene: TRBV19
CDR3 protein: CASRAGRHNEQFF
CDR3 DNA: TGTGCCAGTAGGGCGGGGAGACACAATGAGCAGTTCTTC

J gene: TRBJ2-7
D gene: TRBD1
clone size: .
V gene: TRBV5-4
CDR3 protein: CASSRGGTGDRSYEQYF
CDR3 DNA: TGTGCCAGCAGCCGGGGGGGGACAGGGGACCGTTCCTACGAGCAGTACTTC

J gene: TRBJ2-7
D gene: TRBD1
clone size: .
V gene: TRBV10-1
CDR3 protein: CASRSGTGDYEQYF
CDR3 DNA: TGCGCCAGCAGATCCGGGACAGGAGACTACGAGCAGTACTTC

J gene: TRBJ1-6
D gene: TRBD1
clone size: .
V gene: TRBV5-1
CDR3 protein: CASSVDRTYNSPLHF
CDR3 DNA: TGCGCCAGCAGCGTGGACAGGACCTATAATTCACCCCTCCACTTT

J gene: TRBJ1-1
D gene: .
clone size: .
V gene: TRBV27
CDR3 protein: CASSLQGSVSEAFF
CDR3 DNA: TGTGCCAGCAGTTTACAAGGTAGCGTCTCTGAAGCTTTCTTT

J gene: TRBJ2-7
D gene: TRBD2
clone size: .
V gene: TRBV6-1
CDR3 protein: CASSDGGFYEQYF
CDR3 DNA: TGTGCCAGCAGTGACGGGGGGTTCTACGAGCAGTACTTC

J gene: TRBJ1-2
D gene: .
clone size: .
V gene: TRBV2
CDR3 protein: CASSVQGTYTF
CDR3 DNA: TGTGCCAGCAGTGTACAGGGAACTTACACCTTC

J gene: TRBJ2-3
D gene: .
clone size: .
V gene: TRBV14
CDR3 protein: CASSPRPRGTDTQYF
CDR3 DNA: TGTGCCAGCAGCCCCCGGCCCAGGGGCACAGATACGCAGTATTTT

J gene: TRBJ1-1
D gene: .
clone size: .
V gene: TRBV19
CDR3 protein: CASIRGSTEAFF
CDR3 DNA: TGTGCCAGTATTAGAGGGAGCACTGAAGCTTTCTTT

J gene: TRBJ2-3
D gene: TRBD1
clone size: .
V gene: TRBV3-1/TRBV3-2
CDR3 protein: CASSQGQAPSQYF
CDR3 DNA: TGTGCCAGCAGCCAGGGACAGGCCCCGTCTCAGTATTTT

J gene: TRBJ2-6
D gene: .
clone size: .
V gene: TRBV3-1/TRBV3-2
CDR3 protein: CASSRPAGGGANVLTF
CDR3 DNA: TGTGCCAGCAGCCGACCCGCGGGCGGTGGGGCCAACGTCCTGACTTTC

J gene: TRBJ2-2
D gene: TRBD1
clone size: .
V gene: TRBV24-1
CDR3 protein: CATSDAGQGLAGELFF
CDR3 DNA: TGTGCCACCAGTGACGCCGGACAGGGGCTGGCCGGGGAGCTGTTTTTT

J gene: TRBJ2-1
D gene: .
clone size: .
V gene: TRBV3-1/TRBV3-2
CDR3 protein: CASSQVEGTYNEQFF
CDR3 DNA: TGTGCCAGCAGCCAAGTGGAGGGTACGTACAATGAGCAGTTCTTC

J gene: TRBJ2-3
D gene: .
clone size: .
V gene: TRBV24-1
CDR3 protein: CATSDPYGGTGTQYF
CDR3 DNA: TGTGCCACCAGTGATCCGTATGGGGGGACGGGTACGCAGTATTTT